Below are 24 T cell receptor beta chains sequenced from a single sample in a study of blood T cell repertoires in COVID-19. Assay: immunoSEQ multiplex PCR; the TCRdb copy retains only in-frame clones and omits some. Of approximately 58,000 clones in the sample, about 83% were seen once. Sequencing input: peripheral blood. The source of these receptors is a man aged 35 to 55 with active COVID-19.

The V gene is TRBV27, the J gene TRBJ2-1, with 8 positions matching TRBD2. CDR1 and CDR2 from the germline V gene are MNHEY and SMNVEV (reference sequence). This CDR3 comprises 13 residues. V lost 6 bases to trimming and J lost 9 bases; unmatched junction nucleotides: 7. DNA of the CDR3: TGTGCCAGCAGATCACTAGCGGAAGCTGAGCAGTTCTTC. Its translation is CASRSLAEAEQFF.

This chain connects TRBV15 to TRBJ1-4; 8 positions agree with TRBD1. This CDR3 has 15 residues. Germline V lookup: CDR1 LNHNV, CDR2 YYDKDF (reference sequence). The trim removed 3 bases at V and 7 bases at J, leaving 7 bases unmatched. The DNA of the CDR3 is TGTGCCACCAGCAGGACAGGGGAGAGGGGTGAAAAACTGTTTTTT. This translates into CATSRTGERGEKLFF.

The chain links TRBV6-5 to TRBJ2-7, with 8 positions matching TRBD1. V was pared by 6 bases and J by 2 bases, with 6 bases of the junction left unmatched. CDR1 and CDR2 from the germline V gene are MNHEY and SVGAGI. CDR3 length: 14 residues. In DNA form, the CDR3 reads TGTGCCAGCAGCACAACAGGGGGACCCTACGAGCAGTACTTC. This gives the protein CASSTTGGPYEQYF.

This chain connects TRBV6-5 to TRBJ2-7; D is uncertain. CDR3 size: 15 residues. V lost 7 bases, J lost 0 bases, and 16 bases lay in between. Looked up from germline, CDR1 is MNHEY and CDR2 is SVGAGI. CDR3 loop: CASTLHYGISYEQYF. The CDR3 bases are TGTGCCAGCACCCTCCATTATGGCATCTCCTACGAGCAGTACTTC.

V gene TRBV9 combines with J gene TRBJ2-1; 9 bases align to TRBD2. The CDR3 extends over 16 amino acids. The junction had 6 bases not matched to a gene; V was cut back by 2 bases and J by 3 bases. Germline V gives CDR1 SGDLS, CDR2 YYNGEE. The CDR3 DNA sequence: TGTGCCAGCAGCGTCACTAGCGGGCGAGGCTACAATGAGCAGTTCTTC. Amino acids: CASSVTSGRGYNEQFF.

This rearrangement joins TRBV29-1 to TRBJ2-7, with D tentatively TRBD1 (6 bases). Trimming left V 4 bases short and J 5 bases short, with 12 bases between. Germline loops: CDR1 SQVTM, CDR2 ANQGSEA. The CDR3 is 12 residues long. The CDR3 protein is CSVAYRDHEQYF. CDR3 coding DNA: TGCAGCGTTGCGTACAGGGACCACGAGCAGTACTTC.

This clone was seen just once. The chain employs TRBV28 and TRBJ1-6; a possible D gene is TRBD1 (6 bases). Trimming pared 2 bases from V and 16 bases from J, leaving 15 bases between. Germline V gene lookup returns CDR1 MDHEN and CDR2 SYDVKM. The CDR3 totals 13 residues. The CDR3 loop is CASSLVGGTGLHF. The CDR3 DNA reads as TGTGCCAGCAGTTTAGTAGGGGGAACGGGACTCCACTTT. Supplemented by reference TRBV28 and TRBJ1-6, the full variable domain reads DVKVTQSSRYLVKRTGEKVFLECVQDMDHENMFWYRQDPGLGLRLIYFSYDVKMKEKGDIPEGYSVSREKKERFSLILESASTNQTSMYLCASSLVGGTGLHFGNGTRLTVT.

CDR3 DNA: TGCAGCGTTGCCAAAACCAGGGGGCCGCGACCTCCGGAGACCCAGTACTTC. It yields the protein CSVAKTRGPRPPETQYF. The chain recombines TRBV29-1 with TRBJ2-5; the match to TRBD1 covers 8 bases. Germline assignment: CDR1 SQVTM and CDR2 ANQGSEA. J lost 5 bases, V lost 4 bases, and 18 bases had no gene match. The CDR3 covers 17 residues. Combining the CDR3 with reference TRBV29-1 and TRBJ2-5 gives the whole variable domain SAVISQKPSRDICQRGTSLTIQCQVDSQVTMMFWYRQQPGQSLTLIATANQGSEATYESGFVIDKFPISRPNLTFSTLTVSNMSPEDSSIYLCSVAKTRGPRPPETQYFGPGTRLLVL.

The V call is TRBV9, the J call TRBJ2-1; TRBD2 matches 10 bases. CDR1 is SGDLS, CDR2 YYNGEE, per germline. V lost 0 bases and J lost 8; bases outside the gene matches: 14. This CDR3 comprises 18 residues. CDR3 region: CASSVVGLAGGFLDEQFF. The DNA of the CDR3 is TGTGCCAGCAGCGTAGTCGGATTAGCGGGAGGTTTTTTGGATGAGCAGTTCTTC.

With respect to this clone: Other nucleotide sequences in the sample specify the same CDR3. The chain links TRBV7-9 to TRBJ2-7; unclear D gene. This CDR3 region has 14 residues. Germline assignment: CDR1 SEHNR and CDR2 FQNEAQ (reference sequence). V was trimmed by 0 bases and J by 5 bases, leaving 11 bases between them. The chain's CDR3 is CASSLAGVGHEQYF. The CDR3 DNA follows: TGTGCCAGCAGCTTAGCAGGAGTAGGCCACGAGCAGTACTTC.

This chain uses TRBV5-1 with TRBJ1-1, with no clear D. This CDR3 is 15 amino acids long. Germline values: CDR1 SGHRS, CDR2 YFSETQ. The ends were cut back, 7 bases at V and 1 base at J, with 17 bases in the middle. The CDR3 loop is CASHILPQKNTEAFF. The CDR3 nucleotides read TGCGCCAGCCACATCCTCCCACAGAAGAACACTGAAGCTTTCTTT.

J is TRBJ2-7 and V is TRBV7-2; 8 bases are a match to TRBD1. V trimming: 0 bases; J trimming: 0 bases; junction bases outside the gene matches: 1. The germline gives CDR1 SGHTA, CDR2 FQGNSA. The CDR3 has 15 residues. CDR3 loop: CASSLAGTGSYEQYF. In DNA, the CDR3 is TGTGCCAGCAGCTTAGCCGGGACAGGCTCCTACGAGCAGTACTTC.

The J gene is TRBJ1-2, the V gene TRBV25-1; D is possibly TRBD1 (6 bases). This CDR3 contains 16 residues. Per the germline V gene, CDR1 is MGHDK and CDR2 is SYGVNS. V was pared by 2 bases and J by 4 bases, with 17 bases between. CDR3 region: CASSETRGGDGYGYTF. The CDR3 coding sequence is TGTGCCAGCAGTGAAACCAGGGGAGGGGACGGCTATGGCTACACCTTC.

This chain joins TRBV11-2 and TRBJ2-5; possibly TRBD2 for D (5 bases). Germline V gene sequence: CDR1 SGHAT, CDR2 FQNNGV. The CDR3 contains 16 residues. The ends were cut back, 2 bases at V and 5 bases at J, with 18 bases in the middle. The CDR3 bases are TGTGCCAGCAGCTTAAGGAGGCAGCCCCAGACGGAGACCCAGTACTTC. Translating gives CASSLRRQPQTETQYF.

The J gene is TRBJ2-1, the V gene TRBV10-3; 12 nucleotides line up with TRBD2. CDR1 and CDR2 (germline): ENHRY, SYGVKD. V shed 8 bases and J 1 base; nucleotides not matched to a gene: 6. The CDR3 spans 16 residues. CDR3 DNA: TGTGCCATCCGGACTAGCGGGGCCCCGTCCTACAATGAGCAGTTCTTC. Its protein product is CAIRTSGAPSYNEQFF.

This chain joins TRBV3-1 (or the pseudogene TRBV3-2) and TRBJ2-7; 13 positions match TRBD2. V lost 5 bases to trimming and J lost 2 bases; unmatched junction nucleotides: 12. Germline CDR1 is LGHDT and CDR2 is YNNKEL (reference sequence). CDR3 length: 18 amino acids. CDR3 protein: CASSERSPGLAGPYEQYF. The CDR3 bases are TGTGCCAGCAGCGAACGCAGCCCGGGACTAGCGGGACCCTACGAGCAGTACTTC.

This clone appeared a single time. The genes are TRBV15 and TRBJ1-2; possible D gene TRBD1, 6 bases. Trimming stripped 0 bases from V and 7 bases from J, with 9 bases between. This CDR3 is built from 13 residues. Germline CDR1 and CDR2: LNHNV and YYDKDF (reference sequence). Here the CDR3 DNA reads TGTGCCACCAGCAGAGAGGGGGCTGGTGGCTACACCTTC. Encoded protein: CATSREGAGGYTF.

This clone was detected once. The chain combines TRBV27 with TRBJ1-6, with 7 bases lining up with TRBD1. This CDR3 region has 19 residues. The V and J ends lost 3 bases and 0 bases, in that order; junction bases with no gene match: 11. The germline V gene has CDR1 MNHEY and CDR2 SMNVEV (reference sequence). The CDR3 is CASSFSRRGASSYNSPLHF. CDR3 coding DNA: TGTGCCAGCAGTTTCTCGCGCAGGGGGGCTAGCTCCTATAATTCACCCCTCCACTTT.

A few counts support this clone. The chain carries TRBV6-5 and TRBJ1-4; 7 positions match TRBD1. Looked up from germline, CDR1 is MNHEY and CDR2 is SVGAGI. This CDR3 has 14 amino acids. Losses at the gene ends were 5 bases for V and 5 bases for J; bases not matched to a gene: 5. The chain's CDR3 is CASSRTDRNEKLFF. The DNA for the CDR3 is TGTGCCAGCAGTCGGACGGACAGGAATGAAAAACTGTTTTTT.

This clone was found once. This chain links TRBV14 with TRBJ2-5; 11 positions match TRBD2. This CDR3 region has 15 residues. J was trimmed by 5 bases and V by 1 base; bases with no gene match: 3. Germline V lookup: CDR1 SGHDN, CDR2 FVKESK. The CDR3: CASSQVAGGRETQYF. The CDR3, as DNA: TGTGCCAGCAGCCAAGTAGCGGGAGGGCGTGAGACCCAGTACTTC. Looking up the rest from reference TRBV14 and TRBJ2-5 gives the full variable domain: EAGVTQFPSHSVIEKGQTVTLRCDPISGHDNLYWYRRVMGKEIKFLLHFVKESKQDESGMPNNRFLAERTGGTYSTLKVQPAELEDSGVYFCASSQVAGGRETQYFGPGTRLLVL.

The V and J genes are TRBV13 and TRBJ2-7; 9 positions agree with TRBD2. The germline CDR1 and CDR2 sequences are PRHDT and FYEKMQ (reference sequence). Losses at the gene ends were 3 bases for V and 6 bases for J; bases not matched to a gene: 6. The CDR3 length is 14 residues. The CDR3 reads CASSLGGLAPEQYF. For the CDR3, the DNA is TGTGCCAGCAGCTTGGGGGGACTAGCCCCCGAGCAGTACTTC. Based on the CDR3 plus reference TRBV13 and TRBJ2-7, the full variable domain is AAGVIQSPRHLIKEKRETATLKCYPIPRHDTVYWYQQGPGQDPQFLISFYEKMQSDKGSIPDRFSAQQFSDYHSELNMSSLELGDSALYFCASSLGGLAPEQYFGPGTRLTVT.

The chain couples TRBV29-1 to TRBJ1-2; 8 nucleotides line up with TRBD1. Germline CDR1 is SQVTM and CDR2 is ANQGSEA. Trimming at V came to 7 bases and at J to 8 bases, leaving 9 bases not matched to a gene. The CDR3 loop spans 12 amino acids. CDR3 nucleotide sequence: TGCAGCGCCCCTGGACAGGGAGAAGGCTACACCTTC. Translated: CSAPGQGEGYTF. Using reference TRBV29-1 and TRBJ1-2 for the parts outside the CDR3, the full variable domain is SAVISQKPSRDICQRGTSLTIQCQVDSQVTMMFWYRQQPGQSLTLIATANQGSEATYESGFVIDKFPISRPNLTFSTLTVSNMSPEDSSIYLCSAPGQGEGYTFGSGTRLTVV.

This clone has just a few counts. The chain is built from TRBV25-1 and TRBJ1-4, with TRBD1 as a possible D gene (5 bases). The length of the CDR3 is 16 residues. Trimming took 10 bases from V and 6 from J, leaving 24 bases between them. Germline-derived CDR1 and CDR2 are MGHDK and SYGVNS. CDR3 region: CATTPTRGGPDEKLFF. The CDR3 nucleotides are TGTGCCACTACCCCTACAAGGGGAGGTCCTGATGAAAAACTGTTTTTT. The whole variable domain, remainder taken from reference TRBV25-1 and TRBJ1-4, is EADIYQTPRYLVIGTGKKITLECSQTMGHDKMYWYQQDPGMELHLIHYSYGVNSTEKGDLSSESTVSRIRTEHFPLTLESARPSHTSQYLCATTPTRGGPDEKLFFGSGTQLSVL.

The chain recombines TRBV5-1 with TRBJ1-2; weak D call: TRBD1 (5 bases). Trimming took 5 bases from V and 0 from J, leaving 11 bases between them. This CDR3 contains 14 residues. CDR1 is SGHRS, CDR2 YFSETQ, per germline. The CDR3 here is CASRGEVTNYGYTF. In DNA form, the CDR3 reads TGCGCCAGCAGAGGGGAAGTGACTAACTATGGCTACACCTTC. The variable domain in full, with the rest retrieved from reference TRBV5-1 and TRBJ1-2, is KAGVTQTPRYLIKTRGQQVTLSCSPISGHRSVSWYQQTPGQGLQFLFEYFSETQRNKGNFPGRFSGRQFSNSRSEMNVSTLELGDSALYLCASRGEVTNYGYTFGSGTRLTVV.